This T cell receptor beta chain was recorded in a study of T cell clonotyping in hematopoietic cell transplantation. The sample's time point: recipient sample about 28 days before transplant, after cytoreduction. Libraries were prepared by immunoSEQ multiplex PCR; TCRdb keeps only in-frame clonotypes and omits some of them. The sample includes approximately 22,000 clones, 85% to 90% seen only once; the top ten take around 3.6%. On this clone itself: Its antigen is unknown.

Study-level findings and limits: No sorting was done, leaving CD4 and CD8 contributions mixed.

Specimen: peripheral blood mononuclear cells, collected before stem cell transplant. The receptor's source is a man younger than 35 with biphenotypic leukemia. Some clones in this sample may be carry-over from other donors' samples.

The CDR3 sequence is CASSPFHRGRVQTEAFF. The CDR3 DNA reads TGTGCCAGCAGCCCTTTCCACAGGGGGCGGGTTCAAACTGAAGCTTTCTTT. The chain recombines TRBV7-3 with TRBJ1-1; 9 bases line up with TRBD1. Germline CDR1 and CDR2: SGHTA and FQGTGA. The CDR3 contains 17 residues. J lost 5 bases, V lost 5 bases, and 15 bases had no gene match.